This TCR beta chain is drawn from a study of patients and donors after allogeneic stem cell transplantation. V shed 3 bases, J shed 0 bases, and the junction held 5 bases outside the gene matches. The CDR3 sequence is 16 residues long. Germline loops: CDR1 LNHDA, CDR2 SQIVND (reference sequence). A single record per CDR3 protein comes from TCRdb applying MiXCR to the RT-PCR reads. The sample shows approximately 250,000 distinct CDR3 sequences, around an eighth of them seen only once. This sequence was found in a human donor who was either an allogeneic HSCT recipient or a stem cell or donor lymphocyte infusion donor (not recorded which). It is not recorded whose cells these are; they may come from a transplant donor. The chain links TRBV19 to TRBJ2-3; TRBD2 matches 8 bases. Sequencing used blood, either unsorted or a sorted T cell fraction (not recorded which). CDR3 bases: TGTGCCAGTAGTATGGGGACTAGGATTAGCACAGATACGCAGTATTTT. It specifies CASSMGTRISTDTQYF.